Listed below are T cell receptor beta chains from one sample, sequenced in a study of blood T cell repertoires in COVID-19. TCRdb's table, derived via immunoSEQ multiplex PCR, lists solely in-frame clones and lacks some. The table shows fewer than 100,000 clones, with about nine tenths occurring only once. Sequencing was carried out using peripheral blood. These TCRs come from a woman aged 50 to 65 in a cohort sampled during active COVID-19. CDR3s include the opening cysteine and the closing phenylalanine or tryptophan. Fields, in order: J gene, V gene, clone size, D gene, CDR3 protein, CDR3 DNA. The D gene is left open where the match is weak. Clone sizes are given selectively: once, few, many, or a class where the clone is expanded.

>TRBJ2-3|TRBV9|once|TRBD2
CASSGGLVTDTQYF
TGTGCCAGCAGCGGCGGACTAGTCACAGATACGCAGTATTTT
>TRBJ2-3|TRBV5-6|few|TRBD2
CASSLSGRLAGTDTQYF
TGTGCCAGCAGCTTGTCAGGGCGGCTAGCGGGGACAGATACGCAGTATTTT
>TRBJ2-2|TRBV3-1/TRBV3-2|-|-
CASTLEGRGTGELFF
TGTGCCAGCACCTTAGAGGGGCGGGGTACCGGGGAGCTGTTTTTT
>TRBJ2-1|TRBV9|-|-
CASSVSGVPNEQFF
TGTGCCAGCAGCGTTTCGGGGGTACCCAATGAGCAGTTCTTC
>TRBJ2-7|TRBV7-9|-|TRBD2
CASSLAGASGRYEQYF
TGTGCCAGCAGCTTAGCGGGGGCTAGCGGGAGATACGAGCAGTACTTC
>TRBJ1-5|TRBV28|-|TRBD1
CASSRHRGREGNQPQHF
TGTGCCAGCAGTCGACACAGGGGGCGGGAAGGCAATCAGCCCCAGCATTTT
>TRBJ2-7|TRBV6-5|-|-
CASRDTSYEQYF
TGTGCCAGCAGGGACACGTCCTACGAGCAGTACTTC
>TRBJ2-4|TRBV5-5|-|TRBD1
CASSPPGQLAKNIQYF
TGTGCCAGCAGCCCTCCGGGACAGCTAGCCAAAAACATTCAGTACTTC
>TRBJ2-3|TRBV7-9|-|-
CASSLASLASSTDTQYF
TGTGCCAGCAGCCTAGCTTCGCTAGCGTCTAGCACAGATACGCAGTATTTT
>TRBJ2-3|TRBV5-1|-|TRBD1
CASSLGRTGATDTQYF
TGCGCCAGCAGCTTGGGAAGGACAGGGGCCACAGATACGCAGTATTTT
>TRBJ2-2|TRBV3-1/TRBV3-2|-|TRBD1
CASSHRDRGTGELFF
TGTGCCAGCAGCCACCGGGACAGGGGCACCGGGGAGCTGTTTTTT
>TRBJ2-5|TRBV5-4|-|-
CASSLSFRDSETQYF
TGTGCCAGCAGCTTGAGTTTCAGGGATTCGGAGACCCAGTACTTC
>TRBJ1-3|TRBV18|-|TRBD1
CASSDNRGRSGNTIYF
TGTGCCAGCTCAGACAACAGGGGACGCTCTGGAAACACCATATATTTT
>TRBJ1-2|TRBV5-4|-|-
CASSLPDNRVYYGYTF
TGTGCCAGCAGCCTACCAGACAACAGGGTCTACTATGGCTACACCTTC
>TRBJ2-1|TRBV27|-|TRBD1
CASSPDRGGEQFF
TGTGCCAGCAGCCCGGACAGGGGAGGGGAGCAGTTCTTC
>TRBJ2-5|TRBV24-1|-|-
CATSRGAGHYQETQYF
TGTGCCACCAGTCGCGGTGCAGGACATTACCAAGAGACCCAGTACTTC
>TRBJ2-4|TRBV28|once|TRBD1
CASRPTGRADIQYF
TGTGCCAGCAGACCGACAGGGCGGGCGGACATTCAGTACTTC
>TRBJ2-7|TRBV5-8|-|-
CASNSRSPYEQYF
TGTGCCAGCAACTCCAGGTCCCCCTACGAGCAGTACTTC
>TRBJ2-5|TRBV11-2|-|-
CASSLGGWERETRYF
TGTGCCAGCAGCTTGGGAGGATGGGAACGAGAGACCCGGTACTTC
>TRBJ1-6|TRBV9|-|-
CASTPRGLLDSPLHF
TGTGCCAGTACACCACGAGGGCTCCTTGACTCACCCCTCCACTTT
>TRBJ2-7|TRBV2|-|TRBD2
CASRSTGLAGGREQYF
TGTGCCAGCAGGTCTACGGGACTAGCGGGAGGGCGCGAGCAGTACTTC
>TRBJ2-1|TRBV19|-|TRBD2
CASSIRLAGGFRGVGEQFF
TGTGCCAGTAGTATTAGGCTAGCGGGAGGGTTTCGCGGAGTTGGTGAGCAGTTCTTC
>TRBJ1-2|TRBV28|-|TRBD1
CASSLGQGAYGYTF
TGTGCCAGCAGCCTGGGACAGGGCGCCTATGGCTACACCTTC
>TRBJ1-1|TRBV5-1|-|TRBD1
CASSLGQGQGTEAFF
TGCGCCAGCAGCTTGGGACAGGGGCAAGGCACTGAAGCTTTCTTT
>TRBJ1-2|TRBV2|-|-
CASRIRGVNYGYTF
TGTGCCAGCAGGATCAGGGGAGTTAACTATGGCTACACCTTC